Listed here are 16 T cell receptor beta chains from one sample, sequenced in a study of monozygotic twins with inflammatory bowel disease. TCRdb reprocessed the 5' RACE reads and stores each CDR3 protein as one record, lacking DNA. The specimen's table records around 450,000 distinct CDR3 sequences. Material: blood. These receptor sequences come from a human donor with ulcerative colitis or Crohn's disease, or a healthy co-twin of an affected twin (not recorded which).

The rearrangement joins TRBV6-5 to TRBJ1-1; TCRdb designates TRBD1, a call that cannot be tested without DNA. The CDR3 runs to 15 residues. CDR1 is MNHEY, CDR2 SVGAGI, per germline. CDR3 sequence reads: CASSYGDRSNTEAFF.

The rearrangement joins TRBV5-1 to TRBJ1-6. The CDR3 has 15 amino acids. Germline V gene data show CDR1 as SGHRS and CDR2 as YFSETQ. CDR3 region: CASSLEDFYNSPLHF. The full variable domain, in which reference TRBV5-1 and TRBJ1-6 provide the parts outside the CDR3, is KAGVTQTPRYLIKTRGQQVTLSCSPISGHRSVSWYQQTPGQGLQFLFEYFSETQRNKGNFPGRFSGRQFSNSRSEMNVSTLELGDSALYLCASSLEDFYNSPLHFGNGTRLTVT.

This rearrangement joins TRBV14 to TRBJ2-7; TCRdb's D call of TRBD1 is untestable without DNA. The CDR3 has 14 residues. Germline CDR1 SGHDN, CDR2 FVKESK. CDR3 sequence: CASSRGNPSHEQYF.

The rearrangement joins TRBV6-5 to TRBJ2-7; TCRdb returns TRBD1, unconfirmable since there is no DNA. The CDR3 sequence is 15 residues long. Germline V gene data show CDR1 as MNHEY and CDR2 as SVGAGI. The CDR3 here is CASSYDHRGTYEQYF.

V is TRBV27 and J is TRBJ1-2. Per the germline V gene, CDR1 is MNHEY and CDR2 is SMNVEV (reference sequence). This CDR3 has 11 amino acids. CDR3 sequence: CASSLSGGYTF.

V is TRBV24-1 and J is TRBJ2-1; checking the TCRdb D call of TRBD2 is not possible without DNA. Germline V gene sequence: CDR1 KGHDR, CDR2 SFDVKD. The CDR3 sequence is 15 residues long. CDR3 loop: CATSEGLAGYNEQFF.

The rearrangement uses TRBV7-2 and TRBJ1-1. The germline V gene has CDR1 SGHTA and CDR2 FQGNSA. This CDR3 has 15 amino acids. Here the CDR3 reads CASSQRTTVGTEAFF.

This chain uses TRBV5-1 with TRBJ2-1; the D gene TCRdb calls, TRBD2, cannot be checked with no DNA. The CDR3 covers 18 residues. Germline loops: CDR1 SGHRS, CDR2 YFSETQ. The chain's CDR3 is CASSPPQSGASSYNEQFF.

The chain recombines TRBV5-1 with TRBJ2-1. Germline values: CDR1 SGHRS, CDR2 YFSETQ. The CDR3 extends over 13 amino acids. This CDR3 is CASSLETRSEQFF.

The chain has TRBV19 and TRBJ1-4. This CDR3 comprises 15 residues. The V gene's germline CDR1 is LNHDA and CDR2 SQIVND (reference sequence). This CDR3 reads CASSAGGRNNEKLFF.

The V gene is TRBV7-6, the J gene TRBJ2-1. CDR1 and CDR2 from the germline V gene are SGHVS and FNYEAQ. The CDR3 runs 14 residues. The CDR3 reads CASSLAPAYNEQFF.

The rearrangement joins TRBV2 to TRBJ2-7. Germline V gene lookup returns CDR1 SNHLY and CDR2 FYNNEI. This CDR3 spans 12 amino acids. The CDR3 sequence is CASTATQHEQYF.

V is TRBV11-2 and J is TRBJ2-5; TCRdb's D call, TRBD1, is unchecked because there is no DNA. This CDR3 region has 14 residues. Per germline, CDR1 SGHAT and CDR2 FQNNGV. CDR3 region: CASAWDRGHETQYF.

CDR3 sequence: CASSDGQGPTGELFF. V and J are TRBV7-2 and TRBJ2-2; lacking DNA, the TRBD1 call made by TCRdb goes unchecked. The CDR3 is 15 amino acids. Germline V CDR1 and CDR2: SGHTA, FQGNSA.

The V and J genes are TRBV5-1 and TRBJ2-3. CDR3 length equals 15 residues. Per the germline V gene, CDR1 is SGHRS and CDR2 is YFSETQ. CDR3: CASSSGHTGTDTQYF.

The chain carries TRBV20-1 and TRBJ2-3; the TCRdb D gene call, TRBD1, has no DNA to confirm it. The germline gives CDR1 DFQATT, CDR2 SNEGSKA (reference sequence). The CDR3 contains 12 residues. Here the CDR3 reads CRAGQQTDTQYF.